The clone carrying this T cell receptor (beta chain) was recorded a few times. Its target is unknown. The data derive from a study of T cell repertoires in cytomegalovirus infection. Study context: Public signatures in TCR beta pointed to CMV infection and matching HLA type.

The CDR3 runs 15 residues. Germline-derived CDR1 and CDR2 are MGHDK and SYGVNS. Deletions cut 2 bases from V and 1 base from J, with 8 bases between. Whole-study results and caveats: The ex vivo response showed dominance by HLA-C-restricted CMV-specific TCR beta clonotypes.

From the reads, TCRdb called clonotypes with MiXCR, one entry per CDR3 protein. Of about 130,000 distinct CDR3 sequences listed, roughly 25% were seen once; the top ten hold 34%. V usage is TRBV25-1 and J usage is TRBJ2-2; the D is unclear. The source is a human donor in good health (CMV status not recorded). Some clones in this sample may be carry-over from other donors' samples. Sequenced sample: PBMCs, sequenced either directly or after in vitro stimulation (not recorded which). The CDR3 here is CASSEDRVNTGELFF. The CDR3 nucleotides read TGTGCCAGCAGTGAAGATCGGGTGAACACCGGGGAGCTGTTTTTT.